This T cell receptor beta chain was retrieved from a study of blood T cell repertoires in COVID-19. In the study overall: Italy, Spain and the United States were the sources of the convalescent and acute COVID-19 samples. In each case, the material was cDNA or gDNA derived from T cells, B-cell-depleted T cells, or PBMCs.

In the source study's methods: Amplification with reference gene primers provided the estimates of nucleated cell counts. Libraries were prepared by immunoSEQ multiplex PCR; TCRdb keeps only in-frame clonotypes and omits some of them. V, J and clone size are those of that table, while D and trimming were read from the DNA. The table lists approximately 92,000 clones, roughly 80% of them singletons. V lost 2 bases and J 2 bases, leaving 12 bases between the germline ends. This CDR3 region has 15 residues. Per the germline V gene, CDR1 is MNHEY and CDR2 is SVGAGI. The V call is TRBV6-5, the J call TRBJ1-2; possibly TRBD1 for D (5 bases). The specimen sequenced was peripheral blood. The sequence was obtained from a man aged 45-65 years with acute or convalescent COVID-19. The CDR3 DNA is TGTGCCAGCAGTTACAGGGGTCTCTCGAACTATGGCTACACCTTC. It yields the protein CASSYRGLSNYGYTF.